This is a list of T cell receptor beta chains from one sample in a study of shared clonotypes between healthy human individuals. Here immunoSEQ multiplex PCR was the method, and the copy in TCRdb shows in-frame clones only, minus some. The repertoire has about 2 million clones, approximately 95% of them found once; the top ten carry 0.1% to 0.15%. The sequenced sample was naive CD4+ T cells sorted from blood. The receptors here all came from a man aged 18-30 years in good health. The CDR3 runs from the conserved cysteine through the conserved F or W. The D gene is left open where the match is weak. Clone size is not always given. Where it is, it says once, few, many or a class for expanded clones.

j_gene | d_gene | v_gene | abundance | CDR3nt | CDR3aa
TRBJ1-5 | NA | TRBV4-2 | NA | TGTGCCAGCAGCCCGGGGTCAGCGAGCAATCAGCCCCAGCATTTT | CASSPGSASNQPQHF
TRBJ2-2 | TRBD2 | TRBV2 | NA | TGTGCCAGCAGGAGGAGCGGGAGCAGCACCGGGGAGCTGTTTTTT | CASRRSGSSTGELFF
TRBJ1-5 | NA | TRBV18 | NA | TGTGCCAGCTCCCCGTTGAGCAATCAGCCCCAGCATTTT | CASSPLSNQPQHF
TRBJ1-5 | NA | TRBV5-4 | once | TGTGCCAGCAGCAATGAAGGAGGTCAGCCCCAGCATTTT | CASSNEGGQPQHF
TRBJ2-2 | TRBD1 | TRBV29-1 | once | TGCAGCGCCGGGACAGGGAGGTGGGCCGGGGAGCTGTTTTTT | CSAGTGRWAGELFF
TRBJ2-7 | NA | TRBV2 | NA | TGTGCCAGCAGGGTGGACGGCCTCTCCTACGAGCAGTACTTC | CASRVDGLSYEQYF
TRBJ2-1 | TRBD2 | TRBV5-1 | NA | TGCGCCAGCAGCTTGGTAGCGGGAGGTTCTAATGAGCAGTTCTTC | CASSLVAGGSNEQFF
TRBJ1-1 | TRBD1 | TRBV27 | NA | TGTGCCAGCAGACTTCTAACAGGGGAAGATAACACTGAAGCTTTCTTT | CASRLLTGEDNTEAFF
TRBJ2-7 | TRBD2 | TRBV7-2 | NA | TGTGCCAGCAGCTTGGGCCTAGCGGGAGTCTACGAGCAGTACTTC | CASSLGLAGVYEQYF
TRBJ2-3 | NA | TRBV6-6 | once | TGTGCCAGCAGTCACGGGGGTTCTAGCACAGATACGCAGTATTTT | CASSHGGSSTDTQYF
TRBJ1-5 | TRBD1 | TRBV12-5 | NA | TGTGCTAGTGGTTTGGGGGGACAGCACAATCAGCCCCAGCATTTT | CASGLGGQHNQPQHF
TRBJ1-6 | TRBD1 | TRBV27 | few | TGTGCCAGCAGTTTATCGCAACAGGGGAATTCACCCCTCCACTTT | CASSLSQQGNSPLHF
TRBJ1-2 | NA | TRBV30 | NA | TGTGCCTGGAGCCAGGGGACCTATGGCTACACCTTC | CAWSQGTYGYTF
TRBJ2-2 | NA | TRBV28 | NA | TGTGCCAGCAGTTCCATCGGGGAGCTGTTTTTT | CASSSIGELFF
TRBJ2-7 | TRBD1 | TRBV27 | NA | TGTGCCAGCAGGTCAAGAGGGGGCCCCTACGAGCAGTACTTC | CASRSRGGPYEQYF
TRBJ1-6 | NA | TRBV30 | NA | TGTGCCTGGAGTGTGGGGGGCAGGTGGTCACCCCTCCACTTT | CAWSVGGRWSPLHF
TRBJ2-5 | TRBD1 | TRBV13 | NA | TGTGCCAGCAGCTTGGGGAGGGACAGGGGAGAGACCCAGTACTTC | CASSLGRDRGETQYF
TRBJ1-5 | TRBD1 | TRBV18 | NA | TGTGCCAGCTCATTGACAGGGGCCAATCAGCCCCAGCATTTT | CASSLTGANQPQHF
TRBJ2-7 | NA | TRBV5-1 | NA | TGCGCCAGCAGCTTGGTTTGGTCCTCCTACGAGCAGTACTTC | CASSLVWSSYEQYF
TRBJ2-7 | NA | TRBV11-3 | NA | TGTGCCAGCAGCTTAGGGGAAGGATTCTCCTACGAGCAGTACTTC | CASSLGEGFSYEQYF
TRBJ1-2 | NA | TRBV5-6 | NA | TGTGCCAGCAGCTTGGCGTCTAACTATGGCTACACCTTC | CASSLASNYGYTF
TRBJ2-7 | TRBD1 | TRBV7-9 | NA | TGTGCCAGCAGCTTAGCTTTAACGTCTGCCGGGACAGTAGGCTACGAGCAGTACTTC | CASSLALTSAGTVGYEQYF
TRBJ2-7 | NA | TRBV10-2 | NA | TGCGCCAGCAGTGATGGTGGCTACGAGCAGTACTTC | CASSDGGYEQYF
TRBJ1-3 | NA | TRBV6-1 | NA | TGTGCCACCGCAGACAGGCCTAGCTCTGGAAACACCATATATTTT | CATADRPSSGNTIYF
TRBJ1-4 | NA | TRBV7-9 | NA | TGTGCCAGCAGCTTAGCAGGGAGGCCTGAAAAACTGTTTTTT | CASSLAGRPEKLFF
TRBJ2-5 | NA | TRBV11-2 | NA | TGTGCCAGCAGCTCCATGTCCGGCCAGTACTTC | CASSSMSGQYF
TRBJ1-1 | TRBD1 | TRBV6-5 | NA | TGTGCCAGCAGTCTCCCCGGGACAGGGAACACTGAAGCTTTCTTT | CASSLPGTGNTEAFF
TRBJ1-4 | NA | TRBV11-2 | NA | TGTGCCAGCAGCTTACGAGGAGGAGATGAAAAACTGTTTTTT | CASSLRGGDEKLFF
TRBJ2-5 | TRBD1 | TRBV5-6 | NA | TGTGCCAGCAACGACAGGGGTTATGAAGAGACCCAGTACTTC | CASNDRGYEETQYF
TRBJ1-5 | NA | TRBV7-8 | NA | TGTGCCAGCAGCTTCGGCAGGGCTCAGCCCCAGCATTTT | CASSFGRAQPQHF
TRBJ2-3 | TRBD1 | TRBV27 | NA | TGTGCCAGCAGTCCGGACAGGGCGTTCTCAGATACGCAGTATTTT | CASSPDRAFSDTQYF
TRBJ2-3 | NA | TRBV27 | NA | TGTGCCAGCAGCCAGCGTCGGGTAACGCAGTATTTT | CASSQRRVTQYF
TRBJ2-3 | TRBD2 | TRBV5-1 | NA | TGCGCCAGCAGCTCGCGGGAGGCCGATTACACAGATACGCAGTATTTT | CASSSREADYTDTQYF
TRBJ1-5 | NA | TRBV12-5 | NA | TGTGCTAGTGGTTTGACCCGACTTGGAAGCAATCAGCCCCAGCATTTT | CASGLTRLGSNQPQHF
TRBJ1-1 | TRBD1 | TRBV6-6 | NA | TGTGCCAGCAGTGGGCCCGGACAGGGGAACACTGAAGCTTTCTTT | CASSGPGQGNTEAFF
TRBJ2-7 | NA | TRBV28 | NA | TGTGCCAGTATAGCTAGCTCCTACGAGCAGTACTTC | CASIASSYEQYF
TRBJ1-4 | TRBD1 | TRBV7-6 | NA | TGTGCCAGCAGCCGACAGGGTCGAAAACTGTTTTTT | CASSRQGRKLFF
TRBJ2-2 | TRBD1 | TRBV18 | NA | TGTGCCAGCTCACCGACAGGGAAGAGCACCGGGGAGCTGTTTTTT | CASSPTGKSTGELFF
TRBJ2-1 | TRBD1 | TRBV29-1 | NA | TGCAGCGTTGGGACAGGGGAGCAGTTCTTC | CSVGTGEQFF
TRBJ2-7 | TRBD2 | TRBV6-1 | NA | TGTGCCGCGACCGGAGGGCGGGGGGTCTACGAGCAGTACTTC | CAATGGRGVYEQYF
TRBJ1-1 | NA | TRBV19 | NA | TGTGCCAGTAGTATAGGGCTTAGCAACACTGAAGCTTTCTTT | CASSIGLSNTEAFF
TRBJ2-7 | NA | TRBV30 | NA | TGTGCCTGGAGTCCACAGGATTACGAGCAGTACTTC | CAWSPQDYEQYF
TRBJ2-4 | TRBD2 | TRBV18 | NA | TGTGCCAGCTCACCCGGGACTAGCGGGAGCGGCAAAAACATTCAGTACTTC | CASSPGTSGSGKNIQYF
TRBJ1-4 | NA | TRBV7-9 | NA | TGTGCCAGTAATACACAGGGCGGCGCTAATGAAAAACTGTTTTTT | CASNTQGGANEKLFF
TRBJ2-5 | TRBD2 | TRBV7-9 | NA | TGTGCCAGCAGCTCGACTAGCGGGGGGTCGTACTTC | CASSSTSGGSYF